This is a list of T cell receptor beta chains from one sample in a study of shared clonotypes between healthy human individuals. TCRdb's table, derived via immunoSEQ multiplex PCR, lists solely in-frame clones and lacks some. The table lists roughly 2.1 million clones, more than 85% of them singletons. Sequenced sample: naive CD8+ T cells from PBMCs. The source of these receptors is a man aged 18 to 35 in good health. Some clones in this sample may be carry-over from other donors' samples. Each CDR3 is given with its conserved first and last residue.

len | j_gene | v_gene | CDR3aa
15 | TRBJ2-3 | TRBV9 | CASSVPSSYTDTQYF
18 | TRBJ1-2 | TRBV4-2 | CASSEITGTGSVSYGYTF
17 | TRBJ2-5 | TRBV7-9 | CATNRGGIGSGQETQYF
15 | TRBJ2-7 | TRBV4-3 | CASSLGPAGEYEQYF
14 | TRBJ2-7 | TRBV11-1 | CASSLGLGFYEQYF
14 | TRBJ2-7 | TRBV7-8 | CASSYWTASYEQYF
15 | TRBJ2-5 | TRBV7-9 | CASSLGRGRQETQYF
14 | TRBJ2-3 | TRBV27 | CASSSRGQPDTQYF
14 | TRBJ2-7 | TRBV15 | CATSSYSSSYEQYF
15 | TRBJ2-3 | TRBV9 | CASSPDRGWPDTQYF
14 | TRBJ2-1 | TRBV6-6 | CASTGTTPYNEQFF
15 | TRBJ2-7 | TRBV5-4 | CASSHGLAGYYEQYF
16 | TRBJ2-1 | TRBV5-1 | CASSLAAGSSYNEQFF
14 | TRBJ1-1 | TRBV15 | CATSSEGAVRRAFF
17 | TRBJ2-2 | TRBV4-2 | CASSQDRPGLNTGELFF
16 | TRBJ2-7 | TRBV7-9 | CASSLGDRPPANEQYF
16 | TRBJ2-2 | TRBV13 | CASSLDSGRGTGELFF
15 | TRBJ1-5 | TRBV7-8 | CASSLGVGGLQPQHF
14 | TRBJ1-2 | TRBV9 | CASSSGGSNYGYTF
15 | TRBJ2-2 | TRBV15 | CATSRGEGLSGELFF
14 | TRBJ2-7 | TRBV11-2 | CASSGGDRILEQYF
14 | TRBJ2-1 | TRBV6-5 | CASSARGGGNEQFF
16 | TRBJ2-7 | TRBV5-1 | CASSLARREGSYEQYF
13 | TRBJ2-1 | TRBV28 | CASRQGGGNEQFF
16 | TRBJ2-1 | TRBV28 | CASSFRGGDSYNEQFF
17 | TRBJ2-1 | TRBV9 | CASSGDPSGRSYNEQFF
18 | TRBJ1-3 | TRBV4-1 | CASSQIGGRGAPGNTIYF
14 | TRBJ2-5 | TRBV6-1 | CASSLSRIGETQYF
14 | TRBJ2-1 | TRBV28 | CASSRTDSYNEQFF
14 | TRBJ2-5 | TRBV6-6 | CASSYEAAQETQYF
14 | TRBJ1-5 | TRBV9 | CASSVGYRNQPQHF